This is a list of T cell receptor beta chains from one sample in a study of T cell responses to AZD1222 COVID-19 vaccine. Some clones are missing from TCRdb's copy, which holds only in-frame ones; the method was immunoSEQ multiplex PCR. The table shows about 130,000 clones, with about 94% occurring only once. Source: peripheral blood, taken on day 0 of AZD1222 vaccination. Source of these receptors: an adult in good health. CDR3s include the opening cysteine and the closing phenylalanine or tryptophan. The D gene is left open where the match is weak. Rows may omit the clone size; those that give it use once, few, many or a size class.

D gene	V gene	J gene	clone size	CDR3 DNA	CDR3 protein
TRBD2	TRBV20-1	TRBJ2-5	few	TGCAGTGCTAGTCGCCCCGGACTAGGAGGCCAAGAGACCCAGTACTTC	CSASRPGLGGQETQYF
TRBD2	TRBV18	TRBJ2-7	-	TGTGCCAGCTCACCAGGGACTAGCGTAATCAACGAGCAGTACTTC	CASSPGTSVINEQYF
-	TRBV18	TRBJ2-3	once	TGTGCCAGCTCAGACACTACCACAGATACGCAGTATTTT	CASSDTTTDTQYF
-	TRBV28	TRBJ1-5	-	TGTGCCAGCAGTTCACCCGCGGGAGTGATCAATCAGCCCCAGCATTTT	CASSSPAGVINQPQHF
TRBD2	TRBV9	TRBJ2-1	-	TGTGCCAGCAGTTCCAGCGGGAGCCAATACAATGAGCAGTTCTTC	CASSSSGSQYNEQFF
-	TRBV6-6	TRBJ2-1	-	TGTGCCAGCAGTAACAACTCCGGCCGAAGGGGCAATGAGCAGTTCTTC	CASSNNSGRRGNEQFF
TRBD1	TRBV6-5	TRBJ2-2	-	TGTGCCAGTAGCCAAACAGGGGCGGATACCGGGGAGCTGTTTTTT	CASSQTGADTGELFF
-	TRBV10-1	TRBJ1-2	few	TGCGCCAGCAGTGACCCGGATGCTCACTATGGCTACACCTTC	CASSDPDAHYGYTF
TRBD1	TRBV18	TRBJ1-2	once	TGTGCCAGCTCACCTGACAGGGGGGATGGCTACACCTTC	CASSPDRGDGYTF
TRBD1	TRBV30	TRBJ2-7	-	TGTGCCCTGGGACAGGGGGTTTACGAGCAGTACTTC	CALGQGVYEQYF
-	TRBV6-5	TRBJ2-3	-	TGTGCCAGCAGTTACTCGAGGCCTAGCCCTAGGTATTTT	CASSYSRPSPRYF
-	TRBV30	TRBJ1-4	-	TGTGCCTGGAACTGGGATGAAAAACTGTTTTTT	CAWNWDEKLFF